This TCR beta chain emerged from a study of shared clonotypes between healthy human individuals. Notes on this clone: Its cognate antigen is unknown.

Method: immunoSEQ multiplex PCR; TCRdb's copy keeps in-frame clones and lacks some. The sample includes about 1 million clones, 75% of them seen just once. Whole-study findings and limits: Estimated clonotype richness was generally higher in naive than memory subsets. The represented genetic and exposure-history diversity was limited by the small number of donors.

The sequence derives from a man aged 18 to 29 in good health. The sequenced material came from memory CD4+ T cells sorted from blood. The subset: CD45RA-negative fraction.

CDR3 sequence reads: CASSKPGTENTEAFF. The CDR3 DNA reads as TGTGCCAGCAGCAAGCCCGGGACAGAGAACACTGAAGCTTTCTTT. V usage is TRBV7-9 and J usage is TRBJ1-1; 7 bases line up with TRBD1. The V gene end was trimmed by 5 bases and the J gene end by 1 base; junction bases not matched to a gene: 7. CDR1 is SEHNR, CDR2 FQNEAQ, per germline (reference sequence). This CDR3 contains 15 residues.